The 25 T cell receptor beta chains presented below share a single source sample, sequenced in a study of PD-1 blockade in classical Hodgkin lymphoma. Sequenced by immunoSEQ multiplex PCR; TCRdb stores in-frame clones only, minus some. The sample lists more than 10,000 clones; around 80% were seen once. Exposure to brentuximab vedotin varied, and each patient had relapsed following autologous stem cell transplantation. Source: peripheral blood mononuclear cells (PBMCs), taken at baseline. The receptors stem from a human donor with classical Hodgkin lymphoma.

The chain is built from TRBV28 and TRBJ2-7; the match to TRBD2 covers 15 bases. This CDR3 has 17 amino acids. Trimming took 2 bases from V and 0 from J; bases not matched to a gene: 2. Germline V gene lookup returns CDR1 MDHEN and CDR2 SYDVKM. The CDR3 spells CASSLMGLAGGSYEQYF. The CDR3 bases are TGTGCCAGCAGTTTAATGGGACTAGCGGGAGGCTCCTACGAGCAGTACTTC.

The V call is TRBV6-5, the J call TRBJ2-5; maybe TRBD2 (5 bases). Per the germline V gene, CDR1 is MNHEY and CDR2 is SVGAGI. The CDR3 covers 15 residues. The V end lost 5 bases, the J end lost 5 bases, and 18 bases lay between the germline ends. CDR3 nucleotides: TGTGCCAGCAGTCACCTAGTGGGAGTGGGTGAGACCCAGTACTTC. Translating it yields CASSHLVGVGETQYF.

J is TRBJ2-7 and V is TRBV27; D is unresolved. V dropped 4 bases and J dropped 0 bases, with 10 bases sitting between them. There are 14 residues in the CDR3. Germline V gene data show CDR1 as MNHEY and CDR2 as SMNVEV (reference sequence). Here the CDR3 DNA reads TGTGCCAGCAGTTGGCAGGTATCCTCCTACGAGCAGTACTTC. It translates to CASSWQVSSYEQYF.

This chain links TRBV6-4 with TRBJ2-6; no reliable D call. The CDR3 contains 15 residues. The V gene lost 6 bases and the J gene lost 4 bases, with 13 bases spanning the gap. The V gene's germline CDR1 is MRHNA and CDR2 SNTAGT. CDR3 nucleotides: TGTGCCAGCAGCCTTAGGGTGTCCGGGGCCAACGTCCTGACTTTC. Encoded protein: CASSLRVSGANVLTF.

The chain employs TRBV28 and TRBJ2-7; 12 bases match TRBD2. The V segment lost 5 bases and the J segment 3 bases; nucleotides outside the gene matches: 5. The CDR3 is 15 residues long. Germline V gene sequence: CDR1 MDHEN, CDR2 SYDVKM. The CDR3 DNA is TGTGCCAGCAGTAGACTAGCGGGAGTTAACTACGAGCAGTACTTC. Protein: CASSRLAGVNYEQYF.

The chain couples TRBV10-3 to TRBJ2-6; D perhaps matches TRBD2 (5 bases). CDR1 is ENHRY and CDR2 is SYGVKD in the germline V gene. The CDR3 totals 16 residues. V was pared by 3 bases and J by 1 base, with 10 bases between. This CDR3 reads CAISDFPGSGANVLTF. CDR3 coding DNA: TGTGCCATCAGTGATTTCCCGGGATCTGGGGCCAACGTCCTGACTTTC.

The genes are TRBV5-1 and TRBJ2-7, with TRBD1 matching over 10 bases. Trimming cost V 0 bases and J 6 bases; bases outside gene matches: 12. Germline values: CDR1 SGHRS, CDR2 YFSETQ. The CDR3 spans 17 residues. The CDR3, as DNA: TGCGCCAGCAGCTTGGACCCCGGGGGACAGGGGTCGTCCGAGCAGTACTTC. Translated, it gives CASSLDPGGQGSSEQYF.

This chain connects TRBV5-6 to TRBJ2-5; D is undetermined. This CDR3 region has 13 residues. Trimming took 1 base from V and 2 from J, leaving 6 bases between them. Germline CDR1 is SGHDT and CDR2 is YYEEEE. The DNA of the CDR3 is TGTGCCAGCAGCTTGTACCATCAAGAGACCCAGTACTTC. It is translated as CASSLYHQETQYF.

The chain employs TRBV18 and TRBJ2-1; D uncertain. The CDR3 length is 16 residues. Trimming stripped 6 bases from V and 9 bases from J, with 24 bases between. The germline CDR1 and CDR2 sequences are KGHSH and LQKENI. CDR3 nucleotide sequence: TGTGCCAGCTCGCCCGCCCGCGGAGTGAGGTTGGGTGAGCAGTTCTTC. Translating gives CASSPARGVRLGEQFF.

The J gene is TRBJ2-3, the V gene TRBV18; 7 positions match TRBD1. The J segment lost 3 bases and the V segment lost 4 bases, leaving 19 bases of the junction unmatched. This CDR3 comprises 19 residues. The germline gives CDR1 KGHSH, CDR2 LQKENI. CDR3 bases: TGTGCCAGCTCACAAACATTATACTACACAGGGGAGAGGACAGATACGCAGTATTTT. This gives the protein CASSQTLYYTGERTDTQYF.

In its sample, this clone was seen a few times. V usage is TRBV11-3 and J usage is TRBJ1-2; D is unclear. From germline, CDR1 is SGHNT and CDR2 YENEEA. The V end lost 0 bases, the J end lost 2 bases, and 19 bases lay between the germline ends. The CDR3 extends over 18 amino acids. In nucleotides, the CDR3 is TGTGCCAGCAGCTTAGATGTCCAGTCCGGGGAGGTCAACTATGGCTACACCTTC. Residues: CASSLDVQSGEVNYGYTF.

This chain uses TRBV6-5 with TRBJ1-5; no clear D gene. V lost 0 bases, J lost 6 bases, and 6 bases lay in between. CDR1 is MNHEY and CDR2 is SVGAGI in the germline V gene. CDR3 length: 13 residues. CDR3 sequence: CASSYSTVQPQHF. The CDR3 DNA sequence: TGTGCCAGCAGTTACTCGACGGTTCAGCCCCAGCATTTT.

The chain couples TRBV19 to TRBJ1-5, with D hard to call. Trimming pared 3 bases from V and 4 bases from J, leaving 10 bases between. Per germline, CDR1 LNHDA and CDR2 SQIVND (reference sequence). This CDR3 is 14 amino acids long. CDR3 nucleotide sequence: TGTGCCAGTAGTATCGAAATTGGGAATCAGCCCCAGCATTTT. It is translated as CASSIEIGNQPQHF.

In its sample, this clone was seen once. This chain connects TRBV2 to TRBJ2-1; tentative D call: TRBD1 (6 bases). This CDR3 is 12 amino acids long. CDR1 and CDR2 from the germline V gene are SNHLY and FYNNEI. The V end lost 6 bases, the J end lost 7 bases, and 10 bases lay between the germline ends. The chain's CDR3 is CASRARGNEQFF. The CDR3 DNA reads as TGTGCCAGCAGAGCCAGGGGAAATGAGCAGTTCTTC.

CDR3 protein: CASSYERGRDEQFF. The CDR3 region has the DNA TGTGCCAGCAGTTACGAAAGGGGGCGCGATGAGCAGTTCTTC. The chain couples TRBV6-5 to TRBJ2-1; 7 nucleotides match TRBD1. Germline CDR1 reads MNHEY; CDR2 reads SVGAGI. The CDR3 sequence is 14 residues long. Trimming took 2 bases from V and 8 from J; bases not matched to a gene: 6.

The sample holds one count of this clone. Here the CDR3 DNA reads TGTGCCAGTAGTAGGACTAGCGGGACATCCTACAATGAGCAGTTCTTC. Protein product: CASSRTSGTSYNEQFF. This chain connects TRBV19 to TRBJ2-1; 12 positions match TRBD2. Germline V gene lookup returns CDR1 LNHDA and CDR2 SQIVND (reference sequence). The CDR3 extends over 16 amino acids. With 4 bases clipped from V and 1 base from J, the junction kept 2 bases outside the gene matches.

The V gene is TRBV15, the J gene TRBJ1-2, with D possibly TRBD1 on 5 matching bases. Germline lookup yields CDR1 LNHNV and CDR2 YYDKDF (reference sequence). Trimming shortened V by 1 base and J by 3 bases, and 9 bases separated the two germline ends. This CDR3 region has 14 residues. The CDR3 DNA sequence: TGTGCCACCAGCAGAGGCAGGGATGACTATGGCTACACCTTC. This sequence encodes CATSRGRDDYGYTF.

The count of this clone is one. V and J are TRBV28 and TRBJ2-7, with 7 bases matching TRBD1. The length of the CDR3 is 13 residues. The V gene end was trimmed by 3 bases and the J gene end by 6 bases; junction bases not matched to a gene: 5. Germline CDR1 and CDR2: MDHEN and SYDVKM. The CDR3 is CASSLSQGFEQYF. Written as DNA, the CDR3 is TGTGCCAGCAGTTTGTCACAGGGGTTCGAGCAGTACTTC.

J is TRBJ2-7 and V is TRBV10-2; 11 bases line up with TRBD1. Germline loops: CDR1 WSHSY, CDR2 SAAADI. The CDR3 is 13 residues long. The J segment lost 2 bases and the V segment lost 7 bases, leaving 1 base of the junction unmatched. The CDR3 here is CASKGQGAYEQYF. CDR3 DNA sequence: TGCGCCAGCAAGGGACAGGGGGCCTACGAGCAGTACTTC.

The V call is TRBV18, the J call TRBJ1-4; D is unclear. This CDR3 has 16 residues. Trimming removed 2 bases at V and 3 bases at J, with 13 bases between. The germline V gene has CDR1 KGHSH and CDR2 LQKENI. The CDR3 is CASSPVSSGANEKLFF. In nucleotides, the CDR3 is TGTGCCAGCTCACCAGTTTCCAGTGGGGCTAATGAAAAACTGTTTTTT.

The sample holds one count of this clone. As DNA, the CDR3 is TGCAGCGTCACAGGGACGACTAGCGGGCCCTACGAGCAGTACTTC. Its translation: CSVTGTTSGPYEQYF. J is TRBJ2-7 and V is TRBV29-1, with 10 bases lining up with TRBD2. V shed 6 bases, J shed 2 bases, and the junction held 10 bases outside the gene matches. This CDR3 comprises 15 residues. Germline V lookup: CDR1 SQVTM, CDR2 ANQGSEA.

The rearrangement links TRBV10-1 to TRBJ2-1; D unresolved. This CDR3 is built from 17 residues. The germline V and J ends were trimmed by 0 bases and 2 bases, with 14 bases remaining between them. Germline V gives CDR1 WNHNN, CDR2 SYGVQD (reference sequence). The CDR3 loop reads CASSESRWVPPYNEQFF. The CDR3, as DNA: TGCGCCAGCAGTGAGTCAAGGTGGGTCCCACCCTACAATGAGCAGTTCTTC.

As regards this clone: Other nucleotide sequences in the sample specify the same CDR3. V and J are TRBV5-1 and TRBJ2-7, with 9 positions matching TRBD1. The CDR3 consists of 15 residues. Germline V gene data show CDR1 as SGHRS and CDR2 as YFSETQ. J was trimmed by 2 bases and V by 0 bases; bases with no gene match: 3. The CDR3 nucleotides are TGCGCCAGCAGCTTGGTGGGACAGGGAGCCTACGAGCAGTACTTC. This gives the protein CASSLVGQGAYEQYF.

For the CDR3, the DNA is TGTGCCAGCAGCTTAAGGACAGGGGGCAAGGAGACCCAGTACTTC. Its protein is CASSLRTGGKETQYF. This chain joins TRBV5-8 and TRBJ2-5; 11 nucleotides line up with TRBD1. Trimming removed 2 bases from V and 5 bases from J; junction bases left unmatched: 5. CDR3 length equals 15 residues. CDR1 and CDR2 (germline): SGHTS, YDEGEE.

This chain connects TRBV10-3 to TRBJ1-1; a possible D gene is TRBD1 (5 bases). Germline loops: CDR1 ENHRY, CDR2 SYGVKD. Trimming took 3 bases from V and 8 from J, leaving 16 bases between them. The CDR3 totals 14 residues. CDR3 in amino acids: CAISERGGTVEAFF. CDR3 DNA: TGTGCCATCAGTGAACGAGGCGGGACCGTCGAAGCTTTCTTT.